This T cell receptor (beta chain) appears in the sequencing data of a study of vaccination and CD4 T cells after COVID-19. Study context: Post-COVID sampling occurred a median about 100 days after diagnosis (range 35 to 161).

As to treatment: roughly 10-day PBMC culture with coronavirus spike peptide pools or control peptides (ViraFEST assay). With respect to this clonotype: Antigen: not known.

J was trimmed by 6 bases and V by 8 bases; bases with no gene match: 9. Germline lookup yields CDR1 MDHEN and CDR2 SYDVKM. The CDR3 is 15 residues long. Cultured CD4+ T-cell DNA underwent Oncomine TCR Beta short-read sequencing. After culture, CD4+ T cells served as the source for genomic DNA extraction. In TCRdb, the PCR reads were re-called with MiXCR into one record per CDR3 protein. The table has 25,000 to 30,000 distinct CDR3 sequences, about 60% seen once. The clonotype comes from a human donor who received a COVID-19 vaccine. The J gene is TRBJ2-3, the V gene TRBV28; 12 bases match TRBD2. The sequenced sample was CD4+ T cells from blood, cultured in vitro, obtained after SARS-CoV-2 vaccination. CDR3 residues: CASGLASGGVDTQYF. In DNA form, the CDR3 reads TGTGCCAGCGGGCTGGCTAGCGGGGGGGTGGATACGCAGTATTTT.